The source of this T cell receptor (beta chain) is a study of shared clonotypes between healthy human individuals. Study-wide context: In total, the donors were a couple of women and a few men aged 18 to 49.

Sorted-subset replicate PCR reactions contained approximately 190 ng DNA, corresponding to tens of thousands of T cell genomes. The table came from immunoSEQ multiplex PCR; TCRdb's copy has only in-frame clones and leaves some out. There are about 2,500,000 clones in the sample; about 92% occur only once, and over 0.12% lies in the top ten. Germline CDR1 is ENHRY and CDR2 is SYGVKD. This CDR3 spans 16 amino acids. J was trimmed by 4 bases and V by 2 bases; bases with no gene match: 9. The sequencing sample was made of naive CD4+ T cells sorted from blood. As to subset: CD45RA+ positively selected. The TCR comes from a man in his late teens or twenties in good health. This chain joins TRBV10-3 and TRBJ2-3; 7 bases are a match to TRBD2. The CDR3 DNA is TGTGCCATCAGTGAGATTCTGGGAGGGCCGGCAGATACGCAGTATTTT. It codes for CAISEILGGPADTQYF.